A selection of T cell receptor beta chains follows, all from one sample in a study of T cells in Graves' hyperthyroidism and ophthalmopathy. MiXCR, run by TCRdb on the multiplex PCR reads, gives a single entry per CDR3 protein. The table shows some 510,000 distinct CDR3 sequences, with about a fifth occurring only once. Sequencing was done on a sample of blood. The receptors stem from a man aged 18 to 29 with Graves' hyperthyroidism. CDR3s include the opening cysteine and the closing phenylalanine or tryptophan. The D gene is left open where the match is weak. Some rows mark clone size as missing; the rest say once, few, many or name a class of expanded clone.

v_gene: TRBV5-1
abundance: -
len: 17
j_gene: TRBJ2-2
d_gene: TRBD2
CDR3nt: TGCGCCAGCAGCCTGCGCGGGAGCCCTAAAAACACCGGGGAGCTGTTTTTT
CDR3aa: CASSLRGSPKNTGELFF

v_gene: TRBV6-2/TRBV6-3
abundance: many
len: 14
j_gene: TRBJ1-2
d_gene: TRBD1
CDR3nt: TGTGCCAGCCACCGAAGACAGGGGTCCTATGGCTACACCTTC
CDR3aa: CASHRRQGSYGYTF

v_gene: TRBV24-1
abundance: many
len: 14
j_gene: TRBJ1-5
d_gene: -
CDR3nt: TGTGCCACCAGTGATTTGTCTAGCAATCAGCCCCAGCATTTT
CDR3aa: CATSDLSSNQPQHF

v_gene: TRBV20-1
abundance: few
len: 12
j_gene: TRBJ2-7
d_gene: -
CDR3nt: TGCAGTGCTAGTCAGGTGCCCTACGAGCAGTACTTC
CDR3aa: CSASQVPYEQYF

v_gene: TRBV5-5
abundance: few
len: 14
j_gene: TRBJ1-5
d_gene: -
CDR3nt: TGTGCCAGCAGCTTGTTATCCGGCAATCAGCCCCAGCATTTT
CDR3aa: CASSLLSGNQPQHF

v_gene: TRBV7-2
abundance: -
len: 15
j_gene: TRBJ2-2
d_gene: TRBD1
CDR3nt: TGTGCCAGCAGCATCAGGACAGGGGGAGCCGGGGAGCTGTTTTTT
CDR3aa: CASSIRTGGAGELFF

v_gene: TRBV10-2
abundance: many
len: 16
j_gene: TRBJ1-5
d_gene: -
CDR3nt: TGCGCCAGCAGTGCGAACGGCTGGTATAGCAATCAGCCCCAGCATTTT
CDR3aa: CASSANGWYSNQPQHF

v_gene: TRBV19
abundance: many
len: 14
j_gene: TRBJ1-2
d_gene: -
CDR3nt: TGTGCCAGTAGTTTCGGGATACCGCTCTATGGCTACACCTTC
CDR3aa: CASSFGIPLYGYTF

v_gene: TRBV19
abundance: many
len: 16
j_gene: TRBJ1-5
d_gene: TRBD1
CDR3nt: TGTGCCAGTAGTAGACAGGGGGCTTGGAGCAATCAGCCCCAGCATTTT
CDR3aa: CASSRQGAWSNQPQHF

v_gene: TRBV10-3
abundance: -
len: 12
j_gene: TRBJ1-1
d_gene: -
CDR3nt: TGTGCCATCAGTGAACGGTGGGGCGAAGCTTTCTTT
CDR3aa: CAISERWGEAFF

v_gene: TRBV5-1
abundance: many
len: 14
j_gene: TRBJ2-7
d_gene: -
CDR3nt: TGCGCCAGCAGCTTGGATGGCAGTTCCTACGAGCAGTACTTC
CDR3aa: CASSLDGSSYEQYF

v_gene: TRBV30
abundance: many
len: 13
j_gene: TRBJ1-2
d_gene: -
CDR3nt: TGTGCCTGGAGTGTTGGTGGGGGGTTTGGCTACACCTTC
CDR3aa: CAWSVGGGFGYTF

v_gene: TRBV12-3/TRBV12-4
abundance: -
len: 13
j_gene: TRBJ2-7
d_gene: -
CDR3nt: TGTGCCAGCAGGAGAATTAATTCCTACGAGCAGTACTTC
CDR3aa: CASRRINSYEQYF

v_gene: TRBV12-3/TRBV12-4
abundance: -
len: 12
j_gene: TRBJ2-2
d_gene: -
CDR3nt: TGTGCCAGCACCTCTCTCACCGGGGAGCTGTTTTTT
CDR3aa: CASTSLTGELFF

v_gene: TRBV20-1
abundance: -
len: 16
j_gene: TRBJ2-5
d_gene: -
CDR3nt: TGCAGTGCTAGAGAATTAGGGGGAGTTTGGGGAGAGACCCAGTACTTC
CDR3aa: CSARELGGVWGETQYF

v_gene: TRBV30
abundance: many
len: 12
j_gene: TRBJ1-1
d_gene: -
CDR3nt: TGTGCCTGGGGGGGGCGGAACACTGAAGCTTTCTTT
CDR3aa: CAWGGRNTEAFF

v_gene: TRBV24-1
abundance: few
len: 14
j_gene: TRBJ2-5
d_gene: -
CDR3nt: TGTGCCACCAGTGACGTAGGGACAAAAGAGACCCAGTACTTC
CDR3aa: CATSDVGTKETQYF

v_gene: TRBV12-3/TRBV12-4
abundance: many
len: 14
j_gene: TRBJ2-5
d_gene: -
CDR3nt: TGTGCCAGCAGTTCCGGGGGCGACCAAGAGACCCAGTACTTC
CDR3aa: CASSSGGDQETQYF

v_gene: TRBV3-1
abundance: few
len: 18
j_gene: TRBJ1-3
d_gene: -
CDR3nt: TGTGCCAGCAGCCGGACAGTTTCTTTCTCTCTCTCTGGAAACACCATATATTTT
CDR3aa: CASSRTVSFSLSGNTIYF

v_gene: TRBV6-5
abundance: many
len: 14
j_gene: TRBJ2-2
d_gene: TRBD1
CDR3nt: TGTGCCAGCAGTAGGGGACAGGGATTAGGGGAGCTGTTTTTT
CDR3aa: CASSRGQGLGELFF

v_gene: TRBV6-1
abundance: -
len: 17
j_gene: TRBJ2-5
d_gene: TRBD2
CDR3nt: TGTGCCAGCAGTCCCTACTGGGCGGGGGAGTACCAAGAGACCCAGTACTTC
CDR3aa: CASSPYWAGEYQETQYF

v_gene: TRBV5-1
abundance: many
len: 13
j_gene: TRBJ1-1
d_gene: -
CDR3nt: TGCGCCAGCAGCTCACAGGGACCCACTGAAGCTTTCTTT
CDR3aa: CASSSQGPTEAFF

v_gene: TRBV12-3/TRBV12-4
abundance: many
len: 13
j_gene: TRBJ2-7
d_gene: TRBD1
CDR3nt: TGTGCCAGCAGTTTTACAGGGGTAGGCGAGCAGTACTTC
CDR3aa: CASSFTGVGEQYF

v_gene: TRBV28
abundance: -
len: 13
j_gene: TRBJ1-2
d_gene: TRBD1
CDR3nt: TGTGCCAGTTGGGACAGGGCGCACTATGGCTACACCTTC
CDR3aa: CASWDRAHYGYTF

v_gene: TRBV5-1
abundance: many
len: 14
j_gene: TRBJ2-7
d_gene: TRBD1
CDR3nt: TGCGCCAGCAGCTACGGGACAGGGGATGACGAGCAGTACTTC
CDR3aa: CASSYGTGDDEQYF

v_gene: TRBV3-1
abundance: few
len: 18
j_gene: TRBJ2-2
d_gene: TRBD2
CDR3nt: TGTGCCAGCAGCCCGGGACTAGGGGTACCGTCGAACACCGGGGAGCTGTTTTTT
CDR3aa: CASSPGLGVPSNTGELFF

v_gene: TRBV28
abundance: many
len: 15
j_gene: TRBJ2-7
d_gene: -
CDR3nt: TGTGCCAGCAGGCCCGGGGGCCGTACTTCCTACGAGCAGTACTTC
CDR3aa: CASRPGGRTSYEQYF

v_gene: TRBV15
abundance: once
len: 13
j_gene: TRBJ1-2
d_gene: -
CDR3nt: TGTGCCACCAGTCTCAGGTTCCGCTATGGCTACACCTTC
CDR3aa: CATSLRFRYGYTF

v_gene: TRBV10-3
abundance: -
len: 15
j_gene: TRBJ1-2
d_gene: -
CDR3nt: TGTGCCATCAGTGAGCTCGCGGGGGGAAGCTATGGCTACACCTTC
CDR3aa: CAISELAGGSYGYTF

v_gene: TRBV28
abundance: once
len: 19
j_gene: TRBJ2-7
d_gene: TRBD1
CDR3nt: TGTGCCAGCAGCGACATTGGTGATTGGGGTAGGGACAGGGCCTACGAGCAGTACTTC
CDR3aa: CASSDIGDWGRDRAYEQYF

v_gene: TRBV12-3/TRBV12-4
abundance: -
len: 14
j_gene: TRBJ2-3
d_gene: TRBD1
CDR3nt: TGTGCCAGCAGTCTTAACCAGGGGGCAGATACGCAGTATTTT
CDR3aa: CASSLNQGADTQYF

v_gene: TRBV7-9
abundance: -
len: 13
j_gene: TRBJ2-5
d_gene: -
CDR3nt: TGTGCCAGCCCACGGGACAAAGAAGAGACCCAGTACTTC
CDR3aa: CASPRDKEETQYF

v_gene: TRBV6-1
abundance: -
len: 15
j_gene: TRBJ1-1
d_gene: -
CDR3nt: TGTGCCAGCTTGGCCGCATTGGAGGTGAACACTGAAGCTTTCTTT
CDR3aa: CASLAALEVNTEAFF

v_gene: TRBV30
abundance: -
len: 14
j_gene: TRBJ2-7
d_gene: -
CDR3nt: TGTGCCTGGAGTGCAGACAGTTACTCCTACGAGCAGTACTTC
CDR3aa: CAWSADSYSYEQYF

v_gene: TRBV28
abundance: many
len: 18
j_gene: TRBJ2-6
d_gene: TRBD2
CDR3nt: TGTGCCAGCAGCAGTGGGGTAGCGGGGGCGGCTGGGGCCAACGTCCTGACTTTC
CDR3aa: CASSSGVAGAAGANVLTF

v_gene: TRBV11-2
abundance: few
len: 17
j_gene: TRBJ2-2
d_gene: TRBD2
CDR3nt: TGTGCCAGCAGCCTGACTAGCGGGGGAACGAACACCGGGGAGCTGTTTTTT
CDR3aa: CASSLTSGGTNTGELFF

v_gene: TRBV5-1
abundance: -
len: 11
j_gene: TRBJ1-3
d_gene: -
CDR3nt: TGCGCCAGCAGCAAAATAAATGCCATATATTTT
CDR3aa: CASSKINAIYF

v_gene: TRBV28
abundance: few
len: 15
j_gene: TRBJ2-7
d_gene: -
CDR3nt: TGTGCCAGCAGTTTAGATCCGGGAAGCAGCTACGAGCAGTACTTC
CDR3aa: CASSLDPGSSYEQYF

v_gene: TRBV30
abundance: many
len: 13
j_gene: TRBJ1-2
d_gene: -
CDR3nt: TGTGCCTGGAGTACAGGCCTTCTCTATGGCTACACCTTC
CDR3aa: CAWSTGLLYGYTF

v_gene: TRBV9
abundance: many
len: 13
j_gene: TRBJ2-2
d_gene: -
CDR3nt: TGTGCCAGCAGCGTAGTAGGCGGCGGGGAGCTGTTTTTT
CDR3aa: CASSVVGGGELFF

v_gene: TRBV10-3
abundance: many
len: 12
j_gene: TRBJ1-2
d_gene: TRBD1
CDR3nt: TGTGCCACCAGGGACAGAATCAGGGGCTACACCTTC
CDR3aa: CATRDRIRGYTF

v_gene: TRBV6-1
abundance: many
len: 16
j_gene: TRBJ2-2
d_gene: -
CDR3nt: TGTGCCAGCAGTGCTCTAGCAGACCCGAACACCGGGGAGCTGTTTTTT
CDR3aa: CASSALADPNTGELFF

v_gene: TRBV27
abundance: many
len: 14
j_gene: TRBJ2-5
d_gene: -
CDR3nt: TGTGCCAGCAGTTCGGGGGCCTTTGGTGGGACCCAGTACTTC
CDR3aa: CASSSGAFGGTQYF

v_gene: TRBV11-1
abundance: -
len: 18
j_gene: TRBJ1-2
d_gene: TRBD1
CDR3nt: TGTGCCAGCAGCCGTACCATCTTGACAGGGGAAGAGGACTATGGCTACACCTTC
CDR3aa: CASSRTILTGEEDYGYTF

v_gene: TRBV20-1
abundance: many
len: 14
j_gene: TRBJ2-2
d_gene: TRBD1
CDR3nt: TGCAGTGCTAGCGGGGACAGGGCTGCCGGGGAGCTGTTTTTT
CDR3aa: CSASGDRAAGELFF

v_gene: TRBV30
abundance: many
len: 12
j_gene: TRBJ1-2
d_gene: -
CDR3nt: TGTGCCTGGAGCACGGGCCTCTATGGCTACACCTTC
CDR3aa: CAWSTGLYGYTF

v_gene: TRBV18
abundance: few
len: 13
j_gene: TRBJ1-2
d_gene: -
CDR3nt: TGTGCCAGCTCACCTGACAGGATGTTGGGCTACACCTTC
CDR3aa: CASSPDRMLGYTF

v_gene: TRBV12-5
abundance: -
len: 15
j_gene: TRBJ1-2
d_gene: -
CDR3nt: TGTGCTAGTGGTCCGGATAGAGACAAGAACTATGGCTACACCTTC
CDR3aa: CASGPDRDKNYGYTF

v_gene: TRBV19
abundance: many
len: 15
j_gene: TRBJ1-5
d_gene: TRBD1
CDR3nt: TGTGCCAGTAGTATCCGGACAGGTAGCAATCAGCCCCAGCATTTT
CDR3aa: CASSIRTGSNQPQHF

v_gene: TRBV19
abundance: many
len: 15
j_gene: TRBJ1-1
d_gene: -
CDR3nt: TGTGCCAGTAGTACTACCGACAGGTTGAACACTGAAGCTTTCTTT
CDR3aa: CASSTTDRLNTEAFF